The T cell receptor (beta chain) under discussion was sequenced for a study of identical twins. Using its own MiXCR run on the 5' RACE reads, TCRdb lists one record per CDR3 protein. The table lists 200,000 to 250,000 distinct CDR3 sequences, around an eighth of them singletons. Per germline, CDR1 SNHLY and CDR2 FYNNEI. The trim removed 5 bases at V and 10 bases at J, leaving 7 bases unmatched. The CDR3 extends over 12 amino acids. The receptor was isolated from a woman younger than 35 in good health. The chain carries TRBV2 and TRBJ1-1; 7 positions agree with TRBD1. Source material: memory (CD45RO+) T cells sorted from blood. CDR3 bases: TGTGCCAGCAGTTTCAGGGGGATCGGAGCTTTCTTT. Protein sequence: CASSFRGIGAFF.